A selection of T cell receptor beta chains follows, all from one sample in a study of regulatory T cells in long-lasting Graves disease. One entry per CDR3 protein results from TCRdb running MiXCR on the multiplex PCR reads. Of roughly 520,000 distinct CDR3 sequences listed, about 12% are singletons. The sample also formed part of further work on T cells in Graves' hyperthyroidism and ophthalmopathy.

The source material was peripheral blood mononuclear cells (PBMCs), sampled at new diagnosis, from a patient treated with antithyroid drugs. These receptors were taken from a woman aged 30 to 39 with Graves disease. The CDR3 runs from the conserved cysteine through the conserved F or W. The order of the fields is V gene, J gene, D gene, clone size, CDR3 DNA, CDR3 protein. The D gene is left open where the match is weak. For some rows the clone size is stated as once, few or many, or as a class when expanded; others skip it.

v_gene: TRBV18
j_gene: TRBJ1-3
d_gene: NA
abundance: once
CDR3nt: TGTGCCAGCCCACCAAGTGAAAACACCATATATTTC
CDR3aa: CASPPSENTIYF

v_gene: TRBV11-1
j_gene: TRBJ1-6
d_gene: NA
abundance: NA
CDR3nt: TGTGCCAGCAGCTTGGGGTCTTCACCCCTCCACTTT
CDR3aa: CASSLGSSPLHF

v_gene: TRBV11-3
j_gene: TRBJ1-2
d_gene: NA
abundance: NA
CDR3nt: TGTGCCAGCAGCTTTTCAAGGTTCGACTATGGCTACACCTTC
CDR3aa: CASSFSRFDYGYTF

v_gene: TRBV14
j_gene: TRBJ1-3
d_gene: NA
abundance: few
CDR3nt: TGTGCCAGCAGCCAGAGTTACTCTGGAAACACCATATATTTT
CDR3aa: CASSQSYSGNTIYF

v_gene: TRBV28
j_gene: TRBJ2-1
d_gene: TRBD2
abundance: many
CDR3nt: TGTGCCAGCAGTTGGATAGCGGGAGGAGGGAGCAATGAGCAGTTCTTC
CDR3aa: CASSWIAGGGSNEQFF

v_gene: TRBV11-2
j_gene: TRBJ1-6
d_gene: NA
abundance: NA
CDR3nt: TGTGCCAGCAGCTTAGCAGGGACGCATGGTTCACCCCTCCACTTT
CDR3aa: CASSLAGTHGSPLHF

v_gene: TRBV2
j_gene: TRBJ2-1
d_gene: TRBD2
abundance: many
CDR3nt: TGTGCCAGCAGGAGAATACCGGGACTAGCGGGAGGGGGCAATGAGCAGTTCTTC
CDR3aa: CASRRIPGLAGGGNEQFF

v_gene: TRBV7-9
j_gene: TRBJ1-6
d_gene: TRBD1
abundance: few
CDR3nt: TGTGCCAGCAGCACTACAGGGGGCAAGACCCTCCACTTT
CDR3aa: CASSTTGGKTLHF

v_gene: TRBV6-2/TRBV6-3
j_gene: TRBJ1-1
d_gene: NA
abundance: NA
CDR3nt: TGTGCCAGCATCCTATCGAGGACTGAGAACACTGAAGCTTTCTTT
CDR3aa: CASILSRTENTEAFF

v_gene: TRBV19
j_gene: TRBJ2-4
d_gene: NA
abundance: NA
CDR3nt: TGTGCCAGTAGTCTCTCGGGCCCGACGGAAGTGGCCAAAAACATTCAGTACTTC
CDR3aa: CASSLSGPTEVAKNIQYF

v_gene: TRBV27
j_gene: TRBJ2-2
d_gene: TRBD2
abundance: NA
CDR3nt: TGTGCCAGCAGTTATCCAAAAGTTCTAGCGGAGACCGGGGAGCTGTTTTTT
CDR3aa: CASSYPKVLAETGELFF

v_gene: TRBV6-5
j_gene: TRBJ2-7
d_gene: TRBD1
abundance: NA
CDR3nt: TGTGCCAGCAGTTACGTCAGTGGGACAGGCCCTTACGAGCAGTACTTC
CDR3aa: CASSYVSGTGPYEQYF

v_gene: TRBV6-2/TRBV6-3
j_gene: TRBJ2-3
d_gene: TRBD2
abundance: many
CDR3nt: TGTGCCAGCAGCTTCGGGACTAGCGGGAGGGGCACAGATACGCAGTATTTT
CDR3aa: CASSFGTSGRGTDTQYF

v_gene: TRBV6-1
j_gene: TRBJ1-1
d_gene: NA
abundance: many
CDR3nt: TGTGCCAGCAGTAGGAAGGGGCAGGGGAACACTGAAGCTTTCTTT
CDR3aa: CASSRKGQGNTEAFF

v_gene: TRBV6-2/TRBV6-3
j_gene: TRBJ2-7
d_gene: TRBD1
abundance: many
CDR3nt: TGTGCCAGCAGCCCCGGGGGGACAGGGGCAATCTACGAGCAGTACTTC
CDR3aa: CASSPGGTGAIYEQYF

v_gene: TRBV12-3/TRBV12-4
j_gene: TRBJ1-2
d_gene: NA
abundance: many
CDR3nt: TGTGCCAGCAGTCCTGGACACAGGGAGGTGACTGGCTACACCTTC
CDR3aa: CASSPGHREVTGYTF

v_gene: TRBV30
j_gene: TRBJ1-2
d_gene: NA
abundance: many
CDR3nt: TGTGCCTGGAGTAACACTTGGACGGACTATGGCTACACCTTC
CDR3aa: CAWSNTWTDYGYTF

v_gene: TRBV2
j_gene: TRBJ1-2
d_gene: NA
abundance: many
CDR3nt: TGTGCCAGCAGCCCTATGCGTGGATACTATGGCTACACCTTC
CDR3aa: CASSPMRGYYGYTF

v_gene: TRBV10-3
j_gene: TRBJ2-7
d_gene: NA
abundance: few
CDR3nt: TGTGCCATCAGTGAGGACCGACAGACCAATTTAGAGCAGTACTTC
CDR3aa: CAISEDRQTNLEQYF

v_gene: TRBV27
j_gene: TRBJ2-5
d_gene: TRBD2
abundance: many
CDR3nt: TGTGCCAGCAGTTCGATACTTACTAGCGGCATACAAGAGACCCAGTACTTC
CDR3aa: CASSSILTSGIQETQYF

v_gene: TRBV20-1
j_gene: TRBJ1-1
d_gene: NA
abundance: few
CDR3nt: TGCAGTGGAAGTAGTGGAGGGAAGCAAGAAGCTTTCTTT
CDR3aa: CSGSSGGKQEAFF

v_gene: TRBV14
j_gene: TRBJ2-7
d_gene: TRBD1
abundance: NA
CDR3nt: TGTGCCAGCAGCCACCTATGGACAGGGGGCATCCACGAGCAGTACTTC
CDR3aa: CASSHLWTGGIHEQYF

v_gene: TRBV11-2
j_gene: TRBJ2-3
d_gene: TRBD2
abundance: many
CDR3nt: TGTGCCAGCAGCTTAGGACTAGCGGGATACACGCAGTATTTT
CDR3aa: CASSLGLAGYTQYF